The sequence of this TCR beta chain was determined in a study of STAT5B mutations in CD4+ large granular lymphocyte leukemia. CDR3 length equals 15 residues. V gave up 5 bases and J gave up 3 bases, with 13 bases separating them. Germline CDR1 SEHNR, CDR2 FQNEAQ (reference sequence). Findings and caveats of the study: Without HLA matching, higher CD4+ than CD8+ T-LGLL clonality could reflect small sample size.

Buffy coats from healthy blood donors served as controls. The assay was run at survey level. Here immunoSEQ multiplex PCR was the method, and the copy in TCRdb shows in-frame clones only, minus some. The sample yields tens of thousands of clones, around 66% seen once. This clone has only a few counts. The target antigen is unknown. Sequenced input: CD4+ T cells from blood buffy coats. The chain has TRBV7-9 and TRBJ1-4; D uncertain. The receptor comes from a human donor in good health. The chain's CDR3 is CASSQPDHSNEKLFF. The DNA for the CDR3 is TGTGCCAGCAGCCAACCCGATCACTCTAATGAAAAACTGTTTTTT.